The present entry profiles one T cell receptor beta chain with its context. Its antigen remains unidentified. The source of the sample is a study of cytomegalovirus exposure and HLA in healthy donors. It was with 60 Vbeta and 13 Jbeta primers that the PCR ran. The data were produced by immunoSEQ multiplex PCR, yet TCRdb's version contains in-frame clones alone and is incomplete. The data hold approximately 150,000 clones, with over 70% observed a single time. General study findings and limits: The study put some 150 TCR beta chains on its list as cytomegalovirus-associated. TCR beta sequences numbering under 20,000 were associated with HLA alleles at 0.05 false discovery rate in a later analysis. Reportedly, diagnosis of cytomegalovirus status by the classifier showed high specificity and sensitivity. Analysis was carried out at a later point, and it linked a missense DCLRE1C variant to TCR beta V- and J-gene trimming.

This CDR3 region has 15 residues. CDR1 is MGHRA and CDR2 is YSYEKL in the germline V gene. Trimming cost V 4 bases and J 5 bases; bases outside gene matches: 7. The specimen was PBMCs. This clonotype was obtained from a male donor in good health and CMV-seronegative. The chain is built from TRBV4-1 and TRBJ2-5; 10 bases agree with TRBD1. CDR3 nucleotides: TGCGCCAGCAGCCCTTTGACAGGGGGCAGGGAGACCCAGTACTTC. This codes for CASSPLTGGRETQYF.